A single sample is the source of the 8 T cell receptor beta chains below, sequenced in a study of blood T cell repertoires in COVID-19. The repertoire was sequenced with immunoSEQ multiplex PCR; TCRdb's copy has only in-frame clones and lacks some. Here the sample spans 200,000 to 300,000 clones, 81% being singletons. Input material: peripheral blood. These receptors all stem from a woman over 75 with COVID-19, enrolled during active disease.

The gene calls are TRBV3-1 (or the pseudogene TRBV3-2) and TRBJ1-5; unclear D gene. The V gene lost 0 bases and the J gene lost 5 bases, with 5 bases spanning the gap. Per germline, CDR1 LGHDT and CDR2 YNNKEL (reference sequence). The CDR3 runs to 13 residues. CDR3 in amino acids: CASSQDRDQPQHF. The CDR3 DNA reads as TGTGCCAGCAGCCAAGATCGGGATCAGCCCCAGCATTTT.

V is TRBV11-2 and J is TRBJ1-6; tentative D call: TRBD1 (6 bases). Germline V gene sequence: CDR1 SGHAT, CDR2 FQNNGV. The CDR3 consists of 14 residues. The germline V and J ends were trimmed by 4 bases and 7 bases, with 11 bases remaining between them. This chain's CDR3 is CASSSGTMNSPLHF. The CDR3 nucleotides are TGTGCCAGCAGCTCCGGGACAATGAATTCACCCCTCCACTTT.

This chain links TRBV2 with TRBJ2-1, with 8 bases identical to TRBD1. Germline V gene lookup returns CDR1 SNHLY and CDR2 FYNNEI. This CDR3 comprises 13 residues. J lost 8 bases, V lost 10 bases, and 10 bases had no gene match. CDR3 nucleotides: TGTGCCACCTCTAGACAGGGGCTGGATGAGCAGTTCTTC. This encodes CATSRQGLDEQFF.

This rearrangement joins TRBV2 to TRBJ1-5; D is perhaps TRBD1 (5 bases). The germline V and J ends were trimmed by 4 bases and 4 bases, with 11 bases remaining between them. Germline V lookup: CDR1 SNHLY, CDR2 FYNNEI. The CDR3 contains 14 residues. In DNA form, the CDR3 reads TGTGCCAGCAGTGTACAGGCACTAAATCAGCCCCAGCATTTT. It yields the protein CASSVQALNQPQHF.

The chain carries TRBV30 and TRBJ1-2, with 10 bases identical to TRBD1. Germline lookup yields CDR1 GTSNPN and CDR2 SVGIG (reference sequence). J lost 11 bases, V lost 2 bases, and 11 bases had no gene match. This CDR3 spans 14 amino acids. This CDR3 is CAWSRWGQGTNYTF. The CDR3 nucleotides read TGTGCCTGGAGTAGATGGGGACAGGGGACGAATTACACCTTC.

This clone was counted a few times. DNA of the CDR3: TGTGCCAGCAGCCAAGATTACGTGAGGCTAGCTTTCTTT. Translated: CASSQDYVRLAFF. The chain has TRBV4-2 and TRBJ1-1; D gene ambiguous. This CDR3 is 13 amino acids long. The V gene's germline CDR1 is LGHNA and CDR2 YNFKEQ. V was cut by 0 bases and J by 10 bases, with 12 bases left in between.

This sequence joins TRBV18 and TRBJ1-1, with no clear D. V was trimmed by 3 bases and J by 0 bases, leaving 11 bases between them. The germline V gene encodes CDR1 KGHSH and CDR2 LQKENI. The CDR3 runs to 15 residues. The CDR3 nucleotides read TGTGCCAGCTCACCCCAAAAGGCGGTGAACACTGAAGCTTTCTTT. Amino acid sequence: CASSPQKAVNTEAFF.

The chain carries TRBV5-5 and TRBJ1-2, with D maybe TRBD1 (6 bases). Germline values: CDR1 SGHKS, CDR2 YYEKEE (reference sequence). The V end lost 1 base, the J end lost 4 bases, and 11 bases lay between the germline ends. CDR3 size: 14 residues. This chain's CDR3 is CASSLRSGAYGYTF. In DNA, the CDR3 is TGTGCCAGCAGCTTGCGTTCAGGGGCCTATGGCTACACCTTC.